The 15 T cell receptor beta chains below were found in one sample sequenced in a study of blood T cell repertoires in COVID-19. Profiling relied on immunoSEQ multiplex PCR, and the TCRdb table lists in-frame clones only, not all of them. The profile shows over 200,000 clones, about four fifths of them singletons. The sequencing sample was made of PBMCs or T cells enriched from blood (not recorded which). Receptor source: a woman aged 40-49 years who had recovered from COVID-19.

The genes are TRBV6-5 and TRBJ2-1; 13 bases are a match to TRBD2. Unmatched junction bases numbered 7, after V lost 10 bases and J lost 4 bases. The CDR3 is 15 residues long. Germline V lookup: CDR1 MNHEY, CDR2 SVGAGI. CDR3 residues: CATRLAGGPYNEQFF. DNA for the CDR3: TGTGCCACCAGACTAGCGGGAGGCCCATACAATGAGCAGTTCTTC.

The gene calls are TRBV15 and TRBJ1-2; TRBD1 matches at 8 bases. Germline assignment: CDR1 LNHNV and CDR2 YYDKDF (reference sequence). Trimming at V came to 1 base and at J to 8 bases, leaving 15 bases not matched to a gene. The CDR3 sequence is 17 residues long. CDR3 nucleotide sequence: TGTGCCACCAGCAGAGTTCCCTTTGGACAGGGAGCTATGGGCTACACCTTC. Translated: CATSRVPFGQGAMGYTF.

V is TRBV9 and J is TRBJ2-1; D perhaps matches TRBD1 (5 bases). The ends were cut back, 3 bases at V and 5 bases at J, with 6 bases in the middle. The CDR3 length is 12 residues. CDR1 and CDR2 (germline): SGDLS, YYNGEE. CDR3 DNA: TGTGCCAGCAGCGGGGGCAACAATGAGCAGTTCTTC. Translated: CASSGGNNEQFF.

The genes are TRBV6-5 and TRBJ1-5; TRBD1 might be the D (5 bases). The CDR3 loop spans 14 amino acids. Trimming removed 8 bases from V and 6 bases from J, with 17 bases in between. CDR1 is MNHEY, CDR2 SVGAGI, per germline. The CDR3 sequence is CASRGLWGVQPQHF. The CDR3 DNA reads as TGTGCCAGCCGCGGGCTTTGGGGGGTTCAGCCCCAGCATTTT.

Note on this clone: In the same sample, other DNA sequences code for this CDR3. The chain combines TRBV2 with TRBJ1-1; no clear D gene. The CDR3 loop spans 14 amino acids. The germline CDR1 and CDR2 sequences are SNHLY and FYNNEI. V was cut by 0 bases and J by 2 bases, with 7 bases left in between. The CDR3 sequence is CASSEARYNTEAFF. CDR3 DNA: TGTGCCAGCAGTGAAGCGCGATATAACACTGAAGCTTTCTTT.

The chain employs TRBV6-1 and TRBJ2-7; a weak D match, TRBD1 (5 bases). CDR3 length equals 13 residues. V lost 3 bases, J lost 3 bases, and 9 bases lay in between. From germline, CDR1 is MNHNS and CDR2 SASEGT. The CDR3 reads CASSEVGDYEQYV. The CDR3 nucleotides read TGTGCCAGCAGTGAGGTAGGGGACTACGAGCAGTACGTC.

V is TRBV2 and J is TRBJ1-4; maybe TRBD1 (5 bases). CDR1 and CDR2 (germline): SNHLY, FYNNEI. The CDR3 is 13 amino acids. The V and J ends lost 7 bases and 10 bases respectively, with 16 bases between them. The DNA of the CDR3 is TGTGCCAGCATCATGGGGACTAACGGAAAACTGTTTTTT. Translation gives CASIMGTNGKLFF.

A few counts support this clone. The chain uses TRBV6-2 or TRBV6-3 and TRBJ2-3, with 7 nucleotides matching TRBD1. The CDR3 has 14 amino acids. Trimming cost V 6 bases and J 0 bases; bases outside gene matches: 3. Germline loops: CDR1 MNHEY, CDR2 SVGEGT. This chain's CDR3 is CASSKGASTDTQYF. DNA of the CDR3: TGTGCCAGCAGCAAGGGGGCTAGCACAGATACGCAGTATTTT.

This rearrangement joins TRBV2 to TRBJ2-7; 8 bases match TRBD1. The ends lost 6 bases at V and 4 bases at J; junction bases unmatched: 11. Germline loops: CDR1 SNHLY, CDR2 FYNNEI. This CDR3 comprises 15 residues. CDR3 amino acids: CASRIGARGLYEQYF. In DNA, the CDR3 is TGTGCCAGCAGGATTGGGGCCAGGGGGCTATACGAGCAGTACTTC.

This clone has more than one count but fewer than ten. The rearrangement links TRBV29-1 to TRBJ1-2; D gene uncertain. This CDR3 is built from 12 residues. The V end lost 4 bases, the J end lost 3 bases, and 9 bases lay between the germline ends. Germline V gene data show CDR1 as SQVTM and CDR2 as ANQGSEA. CDR3 DNA: TGCAGCGTTGTTATGGCGGACTATGGCTACACCTTC. Its protein is CSVVMADYGYTF.

The chain combines TRBV5-1 with TRBJ2-1, with 15 nucleotides matching TRBD2. The germline CDR1 and CDR2 sequences are SGHRS and YFSETQ. With V trimmed by 4 bases and J by 15 bases, 17 bases remained unmatched. CDR3 length: 17 amino acids. Here the CDR3 reads CASSTGLAGGPAPTLFF. CDR3 nucleotide sequence: TGCGCCAGCAGCACCGGACTAGCGGGAGGGCCTGCCCCAACCCTGTTCTTC.

This clone showed up just once. The chain uses TRBV7-2 and TRBJ2-3; possible D gene TRBD2, 5 bases. This CDR3 spans 16 amino acids. The V end was cut by 2 bases, the J end by 6 bases, with 18 bases between. Germline V gives CDR1 SGHTA, CDR2 FQGNSA. The CDR3 protein is CASSLNGLALGDTQYF. CDR3 sequence (DNA): TGTGCCAGCAGCTTAAATGGGCTAGCCCTTGGGGATACGCAGTATTTT. Combining the CDR3 with reference TRBV7-2 and TRBJ2-3 gives the whole variable domain GAGVSQSPSNKVTEKGKDVELRCDPISGHTALYWYRQSLGQGLEFLIYFQGNSAPDKSGLPSDRFSAERTGGSVSTLTIQRTQQEDSAVYLCASSLNGLALGDTQYFGPGTRLTVL.

The J gene is TRBJ2-7, the V gene TRBV9; TRBD2 agrees at 11 bases. Germline V gene data show CDR1 as SGDLS and CDR2 as YYNGEE. There are 16 residues in the CDR3. V trimming: 1 base; J trimming: 1 base; junction bases outside the gene matches: 4. CDR3 nucleotide sequence: TGTGCCAGCAGCGTAACTAGCGGGAGTCCTTCCTACGAGCAGTACTTC. Translating it yields CASSVTSGSPSYEQYF. The complete variable domain, with remaining parts taken from reference TRBV9 and TRBJ2-7, reads DSGVTQTPKHLITATGQRVTLRCSPRSGDLSVYWYQQSLDQGLQFLIQYYNGEERAKGNILERFSAQQFPDLHSELNLSSLELGDSALYFCASSVTSGSPSYEQYFGPGTRLTVT.

This clone was seen just once. V usage is TRBV30 and J usage is TRBJ1-4, with D possibly TRBD1 on 5 matching bases. Between the trimmed V and J ends, which lost 5 bases and 8 bases, there was a span of 18 bases. The CDR3 totals 14 residues. Germline V CDR1 and CDR2: GTSNPN, SVGIG (reference sequence). Here the CDR3 DNA reads TGTGCCTGGCGGACACGGGCCGGACGAGAAAAACTGTTTTTT. It translates to CAWRTRAGREKLFF.

The chain links TRBV11-2 to TRBJ1-2; 8 positions agree with TRBD1. With V trimmed by 5 bases and J by 4 bases, 9 bases remained unmatched. The germline V gene has CDR1 SGHAT and CDR2 FQNNGV. The CDR3 length is 15 residues. CDR3 bases: TGTGCCAGCAGCCCCTCCCGGACAGGGCGCTATGGCTACACCTTC. Its translation is CASSPSRTGRYGYTF.